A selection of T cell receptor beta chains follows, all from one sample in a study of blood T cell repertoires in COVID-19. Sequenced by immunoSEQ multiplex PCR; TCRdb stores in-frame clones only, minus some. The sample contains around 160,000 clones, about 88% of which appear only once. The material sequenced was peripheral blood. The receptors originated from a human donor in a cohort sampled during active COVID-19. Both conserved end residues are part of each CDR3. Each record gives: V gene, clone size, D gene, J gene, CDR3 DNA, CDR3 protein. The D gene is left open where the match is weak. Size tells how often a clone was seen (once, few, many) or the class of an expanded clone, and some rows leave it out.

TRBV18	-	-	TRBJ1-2	TGTGCCAGCTCACAGACTACGGGGGGAAACTATGGCTACACCTTC	CASSQTTGGNYGYTF
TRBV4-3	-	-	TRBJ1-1	TGCGCCAGCAGCCAAGAGAGGGGGGAGGGAGCTTTCTTT	CASSQERGEGAFF
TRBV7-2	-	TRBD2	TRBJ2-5	TGTGCCAGCAGCTTAGGGGGACTAGCCTACCAAGAGACCCAGTACTTC	CASSLGGLAYQETQYF
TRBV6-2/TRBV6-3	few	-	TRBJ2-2	TGTGCCAGCAGTTTGGGGCGCAACACCGGGGAGCTGTTTTTT	CASSLGRNTGELFF
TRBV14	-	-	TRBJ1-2	TGTGCCAGCAGCCAAGTCGCCGGGAGGAACTACTATGGCTACACCTTC	CASSQVAGRNYYGYTF
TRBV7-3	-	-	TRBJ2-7	TGTGCCAGCAGCCCGGGGCCGGGAGCCTACGAGCAGTACTTC	CASSPGPGAYEQYF
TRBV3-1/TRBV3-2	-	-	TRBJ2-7	TGTGCCAGCAGCCCGACGGGAAGATACGAGCAGTACTTC	CASSPTGRYEQYF
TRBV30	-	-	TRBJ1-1	TGTGCCTGGAGTCCCAAACGACAGGACGTAGGAACTGAAGCTTTCTTT	CAWSPKRQDVGTEAFF
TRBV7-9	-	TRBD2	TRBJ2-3	TGTGCCAGCAGCTTAACCAGCGGGAGAGGTACGCAGTATTTT	CASSLTSGRGTQYF
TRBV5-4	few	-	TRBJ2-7	TGTGCCAGCAGCTTGGCCGAGGGCTACGAGCAGTACTTC	CASSLAEGYEQYF
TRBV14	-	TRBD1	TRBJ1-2	TGTGCCAGCAGCCAACGACAGGGATTTGACTATGGCTACACCTTC	CASSQRQGFDYGYTF
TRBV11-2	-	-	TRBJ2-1	TGTGCCAGCAGGTACCAAGCGACCTCCTACAATGAGCAGTTCTTC	CASRYQATSYNEQFF
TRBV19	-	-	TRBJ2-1	TGTGCCAGTAGAGGGAGTGTCACCTACAATGAGCAGTTCTTC	CASRGSVTYNEQFF
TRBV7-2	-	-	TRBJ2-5	TGTGCCAGCAGCTCTACAGGGCTATTCCAAGAGACCCAGTACTTC	CASSSTGLFQETQYF
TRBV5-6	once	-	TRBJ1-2	TGTGCCAGCAGCTTGGTCAGGGCATACTATGGCTACACCTTC	CASSLVRAYYGYTF
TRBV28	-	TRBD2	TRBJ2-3	TGTGCCAGCAGTCCCCGACTAGCGGGGGGGTGGGATACGCAGTATTTT	CASSPRLAGGWDTQYF
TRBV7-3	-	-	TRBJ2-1	TGTGCCAGCAGCGCGCAGGGTAATGAGCAGTTCTTC	CASSAQGNEQFF
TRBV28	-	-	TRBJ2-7	TGTGCCAGCAGTTTAAATGTCCTCTCCTACGAGCAGTACTTC	CASSLNVLSYEQYF
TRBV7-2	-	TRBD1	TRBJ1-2	TGTGCCAGCAGCTCGGGACAGGCCCCTGCTGGGTATGGCTACACCTTC	CASSSGQAPAGYGYTF
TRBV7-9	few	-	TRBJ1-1	TGTGCCAGCAGCCTAGGGCCGATGAACACTGAAGCTTTCTTT	CASSLGPMNTEAFF
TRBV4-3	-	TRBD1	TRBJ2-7	TGCGCCAGCAGTGAGGGGCAGGGGGTATACGAGCAGTACTTC	CASSEGQGVYEQYF
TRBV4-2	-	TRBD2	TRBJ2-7	TGTGCCAGCAGCCCGCCCGTAGCGGGAGTAAAGAACGAGCAGTACTTC	CASSPPVAGVKNEQYF
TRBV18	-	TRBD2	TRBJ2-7	TGTGCCAGCTCACTTGGGACTAGCGGGAGGGAGTACGAGCAGTACTTC	CASSLGTSGREYEQYF
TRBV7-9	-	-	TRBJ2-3	TGTGCCAGCAGCTTAGGGGGACACCGAGGGGCAGATACGCAGTATTTT	CASSLGGHRGADTQYF
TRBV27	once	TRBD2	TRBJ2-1	TGTGCCAGCGAAGCGGGGGGGCCTCTCAATGAGCAGTTCTTC	CASEAGGPLNEQFF
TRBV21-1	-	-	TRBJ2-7	TGTGCCAGCAGCAAAAGGGGCCAGGGGGCTTCCTACGAGCAGTACTTC	CASSKRGQGASYEQYF
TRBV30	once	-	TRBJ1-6	TGTGCCTGGAGTGTAAGGTACGGGAACGACTATAATTCACCCCTCCACTTT	CAWSVRYGNDYNSPLHF
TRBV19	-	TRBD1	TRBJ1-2	TGTGCCAGTAGTAACGGGGACAGGCGATCCTATGGCTACACCTTC	CASSNGDRRSYGYTF
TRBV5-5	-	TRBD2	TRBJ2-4	TGTGCCAGCAGCCGGGACTACACCGAGTACTTC	CASSRDYTEYF